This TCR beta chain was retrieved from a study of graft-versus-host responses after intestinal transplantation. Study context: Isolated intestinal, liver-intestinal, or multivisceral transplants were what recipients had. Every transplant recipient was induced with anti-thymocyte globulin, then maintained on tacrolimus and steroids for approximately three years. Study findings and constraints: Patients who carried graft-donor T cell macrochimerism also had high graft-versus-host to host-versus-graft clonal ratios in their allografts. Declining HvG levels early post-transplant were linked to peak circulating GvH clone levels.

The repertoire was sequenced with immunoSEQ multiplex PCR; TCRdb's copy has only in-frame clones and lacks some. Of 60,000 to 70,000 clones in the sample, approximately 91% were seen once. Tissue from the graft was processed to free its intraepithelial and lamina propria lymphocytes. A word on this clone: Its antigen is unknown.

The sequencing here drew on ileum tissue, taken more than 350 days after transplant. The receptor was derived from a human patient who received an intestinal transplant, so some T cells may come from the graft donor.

The CDR3 DNA sequence: TGCGCCAGCAGCTTTACAGGGAGCGAAACTGAAGCTTTCTTT. Translation: CASSFTGSETEAFF. The chain has TRBV5-1 and TRBJ1-1, with D tentatively TRBD1 (6 bases). The V and J ends lost 2 bases and 5 bases respectively, with 13 bases between them. The germline CDR1 and CDR2 sequences are SGHRS and YFSETQ. The CDR3 has 14 residues.